This T cell receptor beta chain stems from a study of cytomegalovirus exposure and HLA in healthy donors. Trimming shortened V by 7 bases and J by 8 bases, and 17 bases separated the two germline ends. This CDR3 spans 14 amino acids. The germline CDR1 and CDR2 sequences are MNHEY and SMNVEV (reference sequence). The protocol was immunoSEQ multiplex PCR, while the TCRdb copy is restricted to in-frame clones and leaves out a portion. The sample yields approximately 97,000 clones, about 95% seen once. J is TRBJ1-4 and V is TRBV27; tentatively, D is TRBD1 (6 bases). This receptor was obtained from a woman under 30 in good health and CMV-seronegative. Sequencing was done on a sample of PBMCs. The DNA for the CDR3 is TGTGCCAGCAAGGGGGGGGCAGCGGGGGAAAAACTGTTTTTT. It specifies CASKGGAAGEKLFF. Using reference TRBV27 and TRBJ1-4 for the parts outside the CDR3, the full variable domain is EAQVTQNPRYLITVTGKKLTVTCSQNMNHEYMSWYRQDPGLGLRQIYYSMNVEVTDKGDVPEGYKVSRKEKRNFPLILESPSPNQTSLYFCASKGGAAGEKLFFGSGTQLSVL.